Detailed here is one TCR beta chain. What it recognizes is unknown. Sequencing used cDNA as its template, made by extracting RNA and reverse transcribing it. Profiled with immunoSEQ multiplex PCR; TCRdb holds only in-frame clones, not every one. The table lists 110,000 or so clones, 30% to 40% of them singletons. As part of sample collection, lesional scalp punch biopsies and peripheral blood were taken from alopecia areata patients. Investigators sorted PBMCs to obtain both CD4+ and CD8+ T cells. The data originate from a study of CD8+ T cells in alopecia areata. Looking at the study overall: Patients in the study were on tofacitinib for 6 to 18 months, then off it for 6 months. Study-wide results and caveats: TCRs were shared less clearly across patients than in mice, possibly for HLA-related reasons.

The germline gives CDR1 ENHRY, CDR2 SYGVKD. This CDR3 is built from 14 residues. Sequenced: CD4+ T cells sorted from blood. This chain uses TRBV10-3 with TRBJ2-5; 9 bases are a match to TRBD1. Matching the DNA end better, TRBJ2-7 makes the J call doubtful. This clonotype was sampled from a human donor with alopecia areata. CDR3 region: CATLTGTGRYEQYF. The CDR3 DNA sequence: TGTGCCACCCTAACCGGGACAGGGCGTTACGAGCAGTACTTC.